The T cell receptor (beta chain) under discussion was sequenced for a study of blood T cell repertoires in COVID-19. Background on the study: PBMCs, B-cell-depleted T cells, or T cells provided the cDNA or gDNA that made up the material.

As handled by the study authors: Reference gene primer amplification in the assay estimated nucleated cell counts. Sequencing was performed with immunoSEQ multiplex PCR; in TCRdb, only in-frame clones are kept and a portion is missing. That table gives V, J and clone size, and the DNA gave D and trimming. The repertoire has 500,000 to 600,000 clones, roughly nine tenths of them found once; the top ten carry roughly 7.4%. Patients at the Seattle site were enrolled during active infection and followed longitudinally. V was trimmed by 3 bases and J by 6 bases, leaving 13 bases between them. The CDR3 totals 14 residues. Germline V CDR1 and CDR2: MNHNS, SASEGT.

V is TRBV6-1 and J is TRBJ2-3; D might be TRBD2 (5 bases). The clonotype originates from a woman aged 45-59 years with COVID-19, enrolled during active disease. The source material was peripheral blood. The CDR3 loop is CASSDSSPVDTQYF. In DNA, the CDR3 is TGTGCCAGCAGTGATTCTAGCCCAGTGGATACGCAGTATTTT.